This TCR beta chain was captured by sequencing in a study of regulatory T cells in long-lasting Graves disease. This clonotype was seen many times. The J segment lost 6 bases and the V segment lost 6 bases, leaving 7 bases of the junction unmatched. The V gene's germline CDR1 is SNHLY and CDR2 FYNNEI. The CDR3 consists of 15 residues. To make TCR beta libraries, researchers used iRepertoire HTBI primers and Arm-PCR of CDR3 regions. TCRdb processed the multiplex PCR reads anew with MiXCR; each CDR3 protein has one entry. The repertoire consists of 620,000 or so distinct CDR3 sequences, with approximately 15% occurring once and the leading ten covering about 18%. Time point given: newly diagnosed GD, antithyroid drugs for less than 3 months. From RNA extracted from PBMCs, the TCR library was made. By American Thyroid Association guidelines, Graves' disease was diagnosed in the cohort. The same specimen was also included in a second study, on T cells in Graves' hyperthyroidism and ophthalmopathy.

The clonotype was recovered from a woman aged 30 to 39 with Graves disease. Sequenced here: peripheral blood mononuclear cells (PBMCs), sampled at new diagnosis, from a patient treated with antithyroid drugs. The chain joins TRBV2 to TRBJ2-2; 10 nucleotides agree with TRBD2. This chain's CDR3 is CASRTLAGVAGELFF. The CDR3 DNA is TGTGCCAGCAGGACCCTAGCGGGGGTTGCCGGGGAGCTGTTTTTT. Filled out from reference TRBV2 and TRBJ2-2, the complete variable domain reads EPEVTQTPSHQVTQMGQEVILRCVPISNHLYFYWYRQILGQKVEFLVSFYNNEISEKSEIFDDQFSVERPDGSNFTLKIRSTKLEDSAMYFCASRTLAGVAGELFFGEGSRLTVL.